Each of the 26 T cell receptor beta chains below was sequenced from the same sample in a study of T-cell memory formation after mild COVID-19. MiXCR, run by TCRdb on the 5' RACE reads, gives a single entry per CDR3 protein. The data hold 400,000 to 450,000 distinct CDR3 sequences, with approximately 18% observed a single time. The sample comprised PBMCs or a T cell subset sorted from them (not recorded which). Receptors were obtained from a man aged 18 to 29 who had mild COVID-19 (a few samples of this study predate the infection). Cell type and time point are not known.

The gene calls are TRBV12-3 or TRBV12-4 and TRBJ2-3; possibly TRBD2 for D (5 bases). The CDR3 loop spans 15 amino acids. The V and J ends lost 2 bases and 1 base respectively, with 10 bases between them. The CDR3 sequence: CASSLNDYRTDTQYF. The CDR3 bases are TGTGCCAGCAGTTTAAACGACTACCGCACAGATACGCAGTATTTT.

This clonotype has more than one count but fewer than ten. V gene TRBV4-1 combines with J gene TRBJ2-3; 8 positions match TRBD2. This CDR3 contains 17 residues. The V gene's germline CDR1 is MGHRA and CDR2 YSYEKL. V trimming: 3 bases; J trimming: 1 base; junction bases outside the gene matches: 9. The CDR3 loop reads CASSQAGGQGGTDTQYF. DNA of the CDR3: TGCGCCAGCAGCCAGGCGGGGGGCCAAGGGGGCACAGATACGCAGTATTTT.

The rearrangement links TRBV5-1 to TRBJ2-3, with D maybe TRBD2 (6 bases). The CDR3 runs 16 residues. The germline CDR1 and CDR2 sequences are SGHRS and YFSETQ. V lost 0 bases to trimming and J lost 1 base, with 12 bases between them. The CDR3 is CASSLAGDLGTDTQYF. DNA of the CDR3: TGCGCCAGCAGCTTGGCCGGGGACTTAGGCACAGATACGCAGTATTTT.

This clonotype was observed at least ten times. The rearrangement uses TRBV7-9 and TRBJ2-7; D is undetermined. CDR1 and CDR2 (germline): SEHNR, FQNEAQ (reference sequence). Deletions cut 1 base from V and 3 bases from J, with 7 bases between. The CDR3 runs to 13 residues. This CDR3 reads CASSLEGFYEQYV. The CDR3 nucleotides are TGTGCCAGCAGCTTAGAGGGTTTCTACGAGCAGTACGTC.

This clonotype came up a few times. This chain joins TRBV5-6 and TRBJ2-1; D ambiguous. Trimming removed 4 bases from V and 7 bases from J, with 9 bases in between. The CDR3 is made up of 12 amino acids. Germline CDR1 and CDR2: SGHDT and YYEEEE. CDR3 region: CASSLQDNEQFF. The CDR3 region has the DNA TGTGCCAGCAGCCTCCAGGATAATGAGCAGTTCTTC.

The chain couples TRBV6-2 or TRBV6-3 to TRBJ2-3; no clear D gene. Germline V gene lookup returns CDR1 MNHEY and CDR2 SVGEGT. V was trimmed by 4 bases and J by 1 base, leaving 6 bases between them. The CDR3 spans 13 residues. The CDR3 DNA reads TGTGCCAGCAGTTGGCCTGGCACAGATACGCAGTATTTT. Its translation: CASSWPGTDTQYF.

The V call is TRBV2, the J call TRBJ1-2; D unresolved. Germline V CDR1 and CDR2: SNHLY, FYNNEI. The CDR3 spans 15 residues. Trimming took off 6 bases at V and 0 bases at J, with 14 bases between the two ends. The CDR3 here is CASSSQGGTNYGYTF. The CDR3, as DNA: TGTGCCAGCAGCTCTCAAGGAGGAACTAACTATGGCTACACCTTC.

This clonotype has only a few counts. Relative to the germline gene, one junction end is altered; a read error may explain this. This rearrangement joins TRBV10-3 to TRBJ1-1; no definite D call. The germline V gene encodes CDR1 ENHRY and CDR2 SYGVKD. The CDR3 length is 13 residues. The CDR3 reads CAITEVMDTEAFF. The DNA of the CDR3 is TGTGCCATCACTGAGGTGATGGACACTGAAGCTTTCTTT.

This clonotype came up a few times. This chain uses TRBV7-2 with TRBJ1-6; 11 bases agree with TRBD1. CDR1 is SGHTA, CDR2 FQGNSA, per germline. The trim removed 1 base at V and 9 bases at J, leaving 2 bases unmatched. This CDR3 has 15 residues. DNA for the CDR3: TGTGCCAGCAGCTTAGTTGGGACAGGGGGTTCACCCCTCCACTTT. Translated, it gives CASSLVGTGGSPLHF.

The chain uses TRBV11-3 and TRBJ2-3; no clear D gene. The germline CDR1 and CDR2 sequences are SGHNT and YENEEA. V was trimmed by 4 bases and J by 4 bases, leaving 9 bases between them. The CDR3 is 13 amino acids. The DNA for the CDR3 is TGTGCCAGCAGCTCCTCTCGGGCAGATACGCAGTATTTT. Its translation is CASSSSRADTQYF.

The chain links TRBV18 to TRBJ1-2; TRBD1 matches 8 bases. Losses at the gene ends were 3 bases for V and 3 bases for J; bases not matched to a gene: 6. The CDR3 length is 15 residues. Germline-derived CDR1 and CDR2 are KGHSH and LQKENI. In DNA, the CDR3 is TGTGCCAGCTCACCGAGCAGGGGGCGCGACTATGGCTACACCTTC. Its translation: CASSPSRGRDYGYTF.

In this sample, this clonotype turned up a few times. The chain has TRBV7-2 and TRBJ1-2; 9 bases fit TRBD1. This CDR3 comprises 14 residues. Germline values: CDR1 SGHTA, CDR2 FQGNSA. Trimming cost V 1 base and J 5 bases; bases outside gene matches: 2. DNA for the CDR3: TGTGCCAGCAGCTTAGGACAGGGGGTGTATGGCTACACCTTC. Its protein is CASSLGQGVYGYTF.

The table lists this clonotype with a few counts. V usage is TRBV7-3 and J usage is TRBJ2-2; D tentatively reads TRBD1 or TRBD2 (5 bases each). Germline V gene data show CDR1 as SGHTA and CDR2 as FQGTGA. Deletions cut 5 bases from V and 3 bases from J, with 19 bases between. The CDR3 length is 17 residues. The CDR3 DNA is TGTGCCAGCAGCCCAACCCACGGGGCTTCGCACACCGGGGAGCTGTTTTTT. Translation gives CASSPTHGASHTGELFF.

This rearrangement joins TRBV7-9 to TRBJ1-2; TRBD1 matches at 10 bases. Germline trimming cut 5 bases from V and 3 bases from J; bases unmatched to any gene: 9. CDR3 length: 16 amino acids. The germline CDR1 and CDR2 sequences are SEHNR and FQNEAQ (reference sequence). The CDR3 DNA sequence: TGTGCCAGCAGCACCCTCCCGGGACAGGGGTACTATGGCTACACCTTC. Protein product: CASSTLPGQGYYGYTF.

The CDR3 protein is CASSSDPGNEQFF. CDR3 nucleotides: TGCGCCAGCAGCTCCGACCCCGGCAATGAGCAGTTCTTC. This rearrangement joins TRBV5-1 to TRBJ2-1; D remains ambiguous. The CDR3 length is 13 residues. Trimming stripped 3 bases from V and 6 bases from J, with 10 bases between. The V gene's germline CDR1 is SGHRS and CDR2 YFSETQ.

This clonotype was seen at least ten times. The CDR3 reads CASSPPTSTDTQYF. Written as DNA, the CDR3 is TGTGCCAGCAGCCCTCCGACGAGCACAGATACGCAGTATTTT. V usage is TRBV7-9 and J usage is TRBJ2-3, with D unclear. V lost 5 bases and J lost 0, with 9 bases in between. Germline V lookup: CDR1 SEHNR, CDR2 FQNEAQ (reference sequence). This CDR3 is 14 amino acids long.

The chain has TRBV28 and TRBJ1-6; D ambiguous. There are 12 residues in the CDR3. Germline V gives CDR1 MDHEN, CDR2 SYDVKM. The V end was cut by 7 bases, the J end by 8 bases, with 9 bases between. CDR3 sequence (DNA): TGTGCCAGCACATTAGGTTATTCACCCCTCCACTTT. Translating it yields CASTLGYSPLHF.

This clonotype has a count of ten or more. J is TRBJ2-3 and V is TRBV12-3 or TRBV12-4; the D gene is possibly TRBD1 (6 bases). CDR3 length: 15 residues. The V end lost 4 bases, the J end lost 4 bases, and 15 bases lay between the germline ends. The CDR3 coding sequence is TGTGCCAGCAGTTCTAGCAGGGGTGAGGCAGATACGCAGTATTTT. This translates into CASSSSRGEADTQYF.

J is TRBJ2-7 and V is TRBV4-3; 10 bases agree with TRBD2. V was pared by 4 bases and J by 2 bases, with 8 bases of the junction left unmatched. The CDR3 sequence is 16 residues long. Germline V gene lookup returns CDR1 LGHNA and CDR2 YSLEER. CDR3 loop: CASSLGLAGETYEQYF. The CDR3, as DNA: TGCGCCAGCAGCCTCGGGCTAGCGGGGGAGACCTACGAGCAGTACTTC.

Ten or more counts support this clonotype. Written as DNA, the CDR3 is TGCGCCAGCAGCTTGAGGGGGACGACCCGGACTGATAATTCACCCCTCCACTTT. Translating it yields CASSLRGTTRTDNSPLHF. This chain uses TRBV5-1 with TRBJ1-6; possibly TRBD1 for D (6 bases). Trimming pared 1 base from V and 5 bases from J, leaving 19 bases between. Per germline, CDR1 SGHRS and CDR2 YFSETQ. CDR3 size: 18 residues.

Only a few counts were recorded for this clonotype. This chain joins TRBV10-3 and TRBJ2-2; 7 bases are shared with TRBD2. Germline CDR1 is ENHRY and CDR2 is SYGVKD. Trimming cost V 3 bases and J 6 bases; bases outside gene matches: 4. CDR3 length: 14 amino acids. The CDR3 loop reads CAISDREGSGELFF. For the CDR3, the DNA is TGTGCCATCAGTGACAGGGAGGGATCCGGGGAGCTGTTTTTT.

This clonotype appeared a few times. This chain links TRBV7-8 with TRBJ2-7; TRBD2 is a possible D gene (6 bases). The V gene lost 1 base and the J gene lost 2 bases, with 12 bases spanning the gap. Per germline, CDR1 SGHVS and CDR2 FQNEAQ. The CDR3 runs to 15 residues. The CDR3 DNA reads TGTGCCAGCAGCTTAGGAGGCGGGGTCACCTACGAGCAGTACGTC. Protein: CASSLGGGVTYEQYV.

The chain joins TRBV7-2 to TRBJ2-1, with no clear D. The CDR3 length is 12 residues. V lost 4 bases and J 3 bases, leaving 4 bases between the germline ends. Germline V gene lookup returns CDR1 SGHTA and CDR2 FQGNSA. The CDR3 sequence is CASSSNYNEQFF. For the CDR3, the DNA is TGTGCCAGCAGCTCAAACTACAATGAGCAGTTCTTC. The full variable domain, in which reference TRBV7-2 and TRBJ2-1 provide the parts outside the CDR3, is GAGVSQSPSNKVTEKGKDVELRCDPISGHTALYWYRQSLGQGLEFLIYFQGNSAPDKSGLPSDRFSAERTGGSVSTLTIQRTQQEDSAVYLCASSSNYNEQFFGPGTRLTVL.

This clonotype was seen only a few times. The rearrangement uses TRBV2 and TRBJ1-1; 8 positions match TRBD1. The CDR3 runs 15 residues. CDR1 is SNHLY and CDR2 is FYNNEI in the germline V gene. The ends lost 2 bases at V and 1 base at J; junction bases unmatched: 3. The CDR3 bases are TGTGCCAGCAGTGAAAGGACAGGGCCGAACACTGAAGCTTTCTTT. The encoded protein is CASSERTGPNTEAFF.

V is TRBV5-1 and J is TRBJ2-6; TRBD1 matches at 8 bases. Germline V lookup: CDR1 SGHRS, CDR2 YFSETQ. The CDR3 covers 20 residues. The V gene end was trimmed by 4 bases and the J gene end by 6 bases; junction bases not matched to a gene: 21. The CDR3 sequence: CASSLPDRAVIFDPANVLTF. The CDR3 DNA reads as TGCGCCAGCAGCCTTCCGGACAGGGCTGTGATCTTTGATCCGGCCAACGTCCTGACTTTC. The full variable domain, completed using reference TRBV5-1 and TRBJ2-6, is KAGVTQTPRYLIKTRGQQVTLSCSPISGHRSVSWYQQTPGQGLQFLFEYFSETQRNKGNFPGRFSGRQFSNSRSEMNVSTLELGDSALYLCASSLPDRAVIFDPANVLTFGAGSRLTVL.

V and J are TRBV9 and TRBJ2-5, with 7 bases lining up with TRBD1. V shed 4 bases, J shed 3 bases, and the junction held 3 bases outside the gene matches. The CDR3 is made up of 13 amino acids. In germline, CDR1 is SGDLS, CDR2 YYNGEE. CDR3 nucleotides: TGTGCCAGCAGCATTGGGACAGAAGAGACCCAGTACTTC. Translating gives CASSIGTEETQYF.